This TCR beta chain derives from a study of T-cell reconstitution after alpha-beta-depleted transplantation in children. This clonotype was detected only a few times. The TCRbeta library was prepared with unique molecular identifiers. One entry per CDR3 protein results from TCRdb running MiXCR on the PCR reads. The table has some 520,000 distinct CDR3 sequences, about 30% seen once. The TCR sequence derives from a human donor who donated a stem cell graft to a child with aplastic anemia. The sample was PBMCs from the stem cell graft donor, taken from the stem cell graft.

This chain's CDR3 is CASSPVKGASKETQYF. The CDR3 nucleotides are TGTGCCAGCTCACCCGTAAAGGGGGCTAGCAAGGAGACCCAGTACTTC. The rearrangement uses TRBV18 and TRBJ2-5, with TRBD1 matching 7 bases. The CDR3 loop spans 16 amino acids. After removal of 3 bases from V and 5 bases from J, the junction contained 12 bases not matched to a gene. CDR1 and CDR2 (germline): KGHSH, LQKENI.